This TCR beta chain was profiled in a study of blood T cell repertoires in COVID-19. On the study more broadly: PBMCs, B-cell-depleted T cells, or T cells provided the cDNA or gDNA that made up the material.

In the original workflow: Estimation of nucleated cell counts was performed using reference gene primer amplification. Method: immunoSEQ multiplex PCR; TCRdb's copy keeps in-frame clones and lacks some. V, J and clone size reflect that table, while D and trimming were determined from the DNA. Among about 210,000 clones listed, around 92% were seen once. CDR1 and CDR2 from the germline V gene are LGHNA and YNFKEQ. The V end lost 4 bases, the J end lost 4 bases, and 17 bases lay between the germline ends. The CDR3 loop spans 17 amino acids. The sequencing input was peripheral blood. The receptor comes from a young man with acute or convalescent COVID-19. The V call is TRBV4-2, the J call TRBJ1-6; a weak D match, TRBD1 (5 bases). CDR3 loop: CASSPGGTTTYNSPLHF. The CDR3, as DNA: TGTGCCAGCAGCCCCGGGGGGACTACTACTTATAATTCACCCCTCCACTTT.